One and the same sample provided the 20 T cell receptor beta chains below, sequenced in a study of response to subunit inactivated influenza vaccine. TCRdb itself ran the RT-PCR reads through MiXCR, one entry per CDR3 protein. Of 150,000 to 200,000 distinct CDR3 sequences listed, about 12% are singletons. This same sample was also taken into another study, of T cells expressing NK-cell markers. That work contributes: The cDNA for TCR beta came from 5'RACE template switching with UMIs.

Source: CD8+ T cells sorted from PBMCs, taken roughly 12 days after vaccination. Receptors originate from a man aged 45-65 years who received an inactivated influenza vaccine.

This clonotype turned up a few times. The chain carries TRBV4-1 and TRBJ2-7, with 8 bases identical to TRBD2. The CDR3 extends over 15 amino acids. Germline V CDR1 and CDR2: MGHRA, YSYEKL. J lost 7 bases, V lost 3 bases, and 11 bases had no gene match. CDR3 sequence (DNA): TGCGCCAGCAGCCACTCACTGGCGGGGGGTGGGGAGCAGTACTTC. Protein product: CASSHSLAGGGEQYF.

Only one count was recorded for this clonotype. The rearrangement joins TRBV4-3 to TRBJ2-1; D is unclear. Germline V CDR1 and CDR2: LGHNA, YSLEER. CDR3 length: 14 residues. Trimming removed 0 bases at V and 8 bases at J, with 11 bases between. CDR3 nucleotide sequence: TGCGCCAGCAGCCAAGATCCTAGTTACGATGAGCAGTTCTTC. Amino acid sequence: CASSQDPSYDEQFF.

The chain employs TRBV12-3 or TRBV12-4 and TRBJ2-3, with 11 bases lining up with TRBD2. This CDR3 spans 15 amino acids. The V gene end was trimmed by 5 bases and the J gene end by 3 bases; junction bases not matched to a gene: 4. The CDR3 bases are TGTGCCAGCAGTCCGACTAGCGGGGTAACAGATACGCAGTATTTT. Amino acids: CASSPTSGVTDTQYF.

This chain uses TRBV16 with TRBJ2-7; D is unresolved. The length of the CDR3 is 12 residues. Germline CDR1 and CDR2: KGHSY and FQNENV. V was cut by 5 bases and J by 4 bases, with 9 bases left in between. Written as DNA, the CDR3 is TGTGCCAGCAGCGCGGCTATATACGAGCAGTACTTC. Translation: CASSAAIYEQYF.

This clonotype was observed many times. This rearrangement joins TRBV29-1 to TRBJ2-1, with 9 bases that match TRBD2. The trim removed 4 bases at V and 4 bases at J, leaving 5 bases unmatched. Germline V CDR1 and CDR2: SQVTM, ANQGSEA. The CDR3 totals 14 residues. The CDR3 is CSVVALAGYNEQFF. DNA for the CDR3: TGCAGCGTTGTTGCGCTAGCGGGATACAATGAGCAGTTCTTC.

The chain has TRBV7-9 and TRBJ2-7; D is possibly TRBD1 (6 bases). The CDR3 is 14 amino acids. Germline V gene data show CDR1 as SEHNR and CDR2 as FQNEAQ (reference sequence). The V end lost 3 bases, the J end lost 0 bases, and 9 bases lay between the germline ends. CDR3 coding DNA: TGTGCCAGCAGCTTCGTACAGGGCTCCTACGAGCAGTACTTC. This codes for CASSFVQGSYEQYF.

There are a few counts of this clonotype. The chain is built from TRBV6-5 and TRBJ1-1; D ambiguous. V was trimmed by 0 bases and J by 8 bases, leaving 10 bases between them. CDR1 and CDR2 from the germline V gene are MNHEY and SVGAGI. The CDR3 sequence is 13 residues long. In DNA form, the CDR3 reads TGTGCCAGCAGTTACTCTGGCCGAACCGAAGCTTTCTTT. It yields the protein CASSYSGRTEAFF.

In DNA form, the CDR3 reads TGCAGTGCTAGCCGTGGGGGTTACGAGCAGTACTTC. It yields the protein CSASRGGYEQYF. V is TRBV20-1 and J is TRBJ2-7, with D perhaps TRBD1 or TRBD2 (5 bases each). Trimming left V 3 bases short and J 4 bases short, with 10 bases between. The CDR3 covers 12 residues. Germline V lookup: CDR1 DFQATT, CDR2 SNEGSKA (reference sequence).

This clonotype has a handful of counts. The chain couples TRBV29-1 to TRBJ1-1, with D perhaps TRBD1 (6 bases). The V and J ends lost 4 bases and 3 bases respectively, with 12 bases between them. This CDR3 comprises 13 residues. Germline CDR1 is SQVTM and CDR2 is ANQGSEA. In DNA form, the CDR3 reads TGCAGCGTTGGGGGGCGGATGTACACTGAAGCTTTCTTT. Encoded protein: CSVGGRMYTEAFF.

Only a few counts were recorded for this clonotype. V gene TRBV27 combines with J gene TRBJ2-1, with D possibly TRBD2 on 6 matching bases. In germline, CDR1 is MNHEY, CDR2 SMNVEV (reference sequence). CDR3 size: 13 residues. Trimming took off 2 bases at V and 9 bases at J, with 11 bases between the two ends. The CDR3 sequence: CASSLGGTAEQFF. The CDR3 DNA is TGTGCCAGCAGTTTAGGGGGGACGGCTGAGCAGTTCTTC.

V usage is TRBV7-9 and J usage is TRBJ1-1, with TRBD1 matching 8 bases. V trimming: 3 bases; J trimming: 3 bases; junction bases outside the gene matches: 3. Germline assignment: CDR1 SEHNR and CDR2 FQNEAQ (reference sequence). There are 14 residues in the CDR3. The CDR3 is CASSFRQGYTEAFF. Written as DNA, the CDR3 is TGTGCCAGCAGCTTCCGACAGGGGTACACTGAAGCTTTCTTT. The whole variable domain, filled in from reference TRBV7-9 and TRBJ1-1, reads DTGVSQNPRHKITKRGQNVTFRCDPISEHNRLYWYRQTLGQGPEFLTYFQNEAQLEKSRLLSDRFSAERPKGSFSTLEIQRTEQGDSAMYLCASSFRQGYTEAFFGQGTRLTVV.

This clonotype has at least ten counts. The chain joins TRBV29-1 to TRBJ2-1; 10 bases fit TRBD1. V dropped 4 bases and J dropped 5; count of bases not matched to a gene: 5. Per the germline V gene, CDR1 is SQVTM and CDR2 is ANQGSEA. This CDR3 region has 14 residues. The CDR3 nucleotides read TGCAGCGTTGTGGACAGGGGGTTCCACAATGAGCAGTTCTTC. Its protein is CSVVDRGFHNEQFF.

The V gene is TRBV10-2, the J gene TRBJ2-1, with 11 bases lining up with TRBD2. The CDR3 length is 15 residues. The trim removed 6 bases at V and 8 bases at J, leaving 9 bases unmatched. Germline CDR1 and CDR2: WSHSY and SAAADI. This CDR3 is CASSASGGYTHEQFF. In DNA, the CDR3 is TGCGCCAGCAGCGCTAGCGGGGGGTACACCCATGAGCAGTTCTTC.

CDR3 loop: CSARDRTSYQPQHF. The CDR3 region has the DNA TGCAGTGCTAGAGATAGGACTTCTTATCAGCCCCAGCATTTT. The chain joins TRBV20-1 to TRBJ1-5; no definite D call. Germline V lookup: CDR1 DFQATT, CDR2 SNEGSKA (reference sequence). Trimming removed 0 bases from V and 5 bases from J, with 11 bases in between. The CDR3 is 14 residues long.

This clonotype showed up just a few times. The chain has TRBV29-1 and TRBJ2-2, with 7 bases fitting TRBD1. This CDR3 is built from 16 residues. Unmatched junction bases numbered 8, after V lost 3 bases and J lost 1 base. Germline values: CDR1 SQVTM, CDR2 ANQGSEA. As DNA, the CDR3 is TGCAGCGTTGAGGGCCGCAACAGGGGGAACACCGGGGAGCTGTTTTTT. The encoded protein is CSVEGRNRGNTGELFF.

This clonotype has just a few counts. The chain combines TRBV7-6 with TRBJ1-5, with a tentative D call TRBD1 (5 bases). Per germline, CDR1 SGHVS and CDR2 FNYEAQ. CDR3 length: 16 amino acids. Trimming shortened V by 0 bases and J by 3 bases, and 12 bases separated the two germline ends. The CDR3 sequence is CASSLAPDSFNQPQHF. DNA of the CDR3: TGTGCCAGCAGCTTAGCCCCAGACAGTTTCAATCAGCCCCAGCATTTT.

The chain combines TRBV20-1 with TRBJ2-7; perhaps TRBD2 as D (6 bases). The CDR3 extends over 13 amino acids. Deletions cut 4 bases from V and 1 base from J, with 11 bases between. Germline CDR1 and CDR2: DFQATT and SNEGSKA (reference sequence). This CDR3 reads CSANPGTSYEQYF. The CDR3 nucleotides read TGCAGTGCTAACCCCGGGACTTCCTACGAGCAGTACTTC.

This clonotype turned up a few times. The chain uses TRBV7-8 and TRBJ2-7; D call uncertain. CDR3 length equals 14 residues. The germline gives CDR1 SGHVS, CDR2 FQNEAQ. V lost 5 bases, J lost 0 bases, and 11 bases lay in between. This CDR3 reads CASSARASSYEQYF. The CDR3 coding sequence is TGTGCCAGCAGCGCCCGGGCGAGCTCCTACGAGCAGTACTTC.

The V call is TRBV12-3 or TRBV12-4, the J call TRBJ2-5; 12 bases align to TRBD1. The CDR3 runs to 17 residues. J was trimmed by 5 bases and V by 2 bases; bases with no gene match: 9. CDR3 residues: CASSLFLGQGAGETQYF. CDR3 sequence (DNA): TGTGCCAGCAGTTTATTTCTGGGACAGGGGGCGGGGGAGACCCAGTACTTC.

The chain links TRBV10-3 to TRBJ2-7, with TRBD2 matching 7 bases. The V and J ends lost 6 bases and 4 bases, in that order; junction bases with no gene match: 6. This CDR3 is 13 amino acids long. Germline V gene lookup returns CDR1 ENHRY and CDR2 SYGVKD. CDR3 sequence: CAIRETSEYEQYF. The CDR3, as DNA: TGTGCCATCAGGGAAACTAGCGAGTACGAGCAGTACTTC.